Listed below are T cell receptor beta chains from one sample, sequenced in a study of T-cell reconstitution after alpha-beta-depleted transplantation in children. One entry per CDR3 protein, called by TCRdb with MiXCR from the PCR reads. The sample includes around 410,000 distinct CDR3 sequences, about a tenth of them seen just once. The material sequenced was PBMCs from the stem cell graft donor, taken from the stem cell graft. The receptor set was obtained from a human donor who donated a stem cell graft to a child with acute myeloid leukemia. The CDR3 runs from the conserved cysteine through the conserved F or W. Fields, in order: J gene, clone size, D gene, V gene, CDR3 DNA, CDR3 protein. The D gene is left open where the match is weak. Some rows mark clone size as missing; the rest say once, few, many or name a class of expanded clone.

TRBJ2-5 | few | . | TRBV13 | TGTGCCAGCAGCTTAGTTTGGGAAACTAAAGAGACCCAGTACTTC | CASSLVWETKETQYF
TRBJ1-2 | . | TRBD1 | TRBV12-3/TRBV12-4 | TGTGCCAGCAGGGGACAGGGGCCCTTTAACTATGGCTACACCTTC | CASRGQGPFNYGYTF
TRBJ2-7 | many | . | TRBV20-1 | TGCAGTGCTATAGCGGAGAGCTCCTACGAGCAGTACTTC | CSAIAESSYEQYF
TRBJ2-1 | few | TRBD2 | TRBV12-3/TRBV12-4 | TGTGCCAGCAGTTTTGGACTAGCGGGAGCCTACAATGAGCAGTTCTTC | CASSFGLAGAYNEQFF
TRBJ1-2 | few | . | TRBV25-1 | TGTGCCAGCAGTGAATATTTTTCGGGACGAGATGGCTACACCTTC | CASSEYFSGRDGYTF
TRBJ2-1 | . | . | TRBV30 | TGTGCCTGGAGTAAAATGCGGGGTTCCTACAATGAGCAGTTCTTC | CAWSKMRGSYNEQFF
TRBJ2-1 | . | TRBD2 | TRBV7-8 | TGTGCCAGCGGTAGCGGGGGCCGAAGCTCCTACAATGAGCAGTTCTTC | CASGSGGRSSYNEQFF
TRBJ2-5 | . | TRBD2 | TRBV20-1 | TGCAGTGCTAGTGAGAGCGCAGCGGGGGCGGTGGCCCAGTACTTC | CSASESAAGAVAQYF
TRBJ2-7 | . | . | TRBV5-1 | TGCGCCAGCAGCCGCGGTGGGGGACCCAGCTCCTACGAGCAGTACTTC | CASSRGGGPSSYEQYF
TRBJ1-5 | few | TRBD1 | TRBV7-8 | TGTGCCAGCAGCCCCGGGACAGGGGCTCTGAGCAATCAGCCCCAGCATTTT | CASSPGTGALSNQPQHF
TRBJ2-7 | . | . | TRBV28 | TGTGCCAGCAGCCGGTACCCAACCCCCTACGAGCAGTACTTC | CASSRYPTPYEQYF
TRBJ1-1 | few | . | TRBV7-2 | TGTGCCAGCAGCTTAAAAGTGAGCTCGACTGAAGCTTTCTTT | CASSLKVSSTEAFF
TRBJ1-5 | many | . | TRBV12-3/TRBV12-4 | TGTGCCAGCAGTTTTGGGGGTGGCCAGCCCCAGCATTTT | CASSFGGGQPQHF
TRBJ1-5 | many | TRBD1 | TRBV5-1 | TGCGCCAGCAGCTTGGGTACAGGGGATCAGCCCCAGCATTTT | CASSLGTGDQPQHF
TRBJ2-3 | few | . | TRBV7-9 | TGTGCCAGCAGCTTAGACCACCCCGCAGATACGCAGTATTTT | CASSLDHPADTQYF
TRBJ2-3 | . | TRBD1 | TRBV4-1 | TGCGCCAGCAGCCTCCTACCTCCGGGACAGGGGGCTAATACGCAGTATTTT | CASSLLPPGQGANTQYF
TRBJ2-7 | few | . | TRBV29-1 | TGCAGCGTTGACAAGGGTGGGAGCTCCTACGAGCAGTACTTC | CSVDKGGSSYEQYF
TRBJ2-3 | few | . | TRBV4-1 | TGCGCCAGCAGCCAAGTCCTCTTTGATACGCAGTATTTT | CASSQVLFDTQYF
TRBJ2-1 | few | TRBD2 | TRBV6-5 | TGTGCCAGCAGTTACTCCGGCGGGGGGGCGGGTGAGCAGTTCTTC | CASSYSGGGAGEQFF
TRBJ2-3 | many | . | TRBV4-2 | TGTGCCAGCAGCCAAGGAGCGACCGACGTAGGGGATACGCAGTATTTT | CASSQGATDVGDTQYF
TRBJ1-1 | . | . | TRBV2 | TGTGCCAGCAGTGACGAGGGATATATCACTGAAGCTTTCTTT | CASSDEGYITEAFF
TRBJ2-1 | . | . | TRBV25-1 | TGTGCCAGCAGTGAATCCGGAGGGGTTGAGCAGTTCTTC | CASSESGGVEQFF
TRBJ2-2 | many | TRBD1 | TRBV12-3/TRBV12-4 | TGTGCCAGCAGCTCCGGGACAGGGGTCACGAACACCGGGGAGCTGTTTTTT | CASSSGTGVTNTGELFF
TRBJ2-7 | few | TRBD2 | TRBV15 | TGTGCCACCAGCAGAGATAACGAACTAGCGAGGGAGCAGTACTTC | CATSRDNELAREQYF
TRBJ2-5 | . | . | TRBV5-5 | TGTGCCAGCAGCTTACGAAAGGATCATGCAGGGGAAGAAGAGACCCAGTACTTC | CASSLRKDHAGEEETQYF
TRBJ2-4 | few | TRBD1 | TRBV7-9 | TGTGCCAGCAGCAGGACAGGGGACAAAAACATTCAGTACTTC | CASSRTGDKNIQYF
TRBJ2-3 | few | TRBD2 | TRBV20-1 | TGCAGTGCTAGATCCCCGGGACTAGCGGGAGGGACAGATACGCAGTATTTT | CSARSPGLAGGTDTQYF
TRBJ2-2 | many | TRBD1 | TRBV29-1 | TGCAGCGTTGAAGACGGACAGGGGGCTGGCGGGGAGCTGTTTTTT | CSVEDGQGAGGELFF
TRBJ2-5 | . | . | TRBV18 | TGTGCCAGCGCGGGGCCGGAGGGCGAGACCCAGTACTTC | CASAGPEGETQYF
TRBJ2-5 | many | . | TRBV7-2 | TGTGCCAGCAGTCCCAGGGGGGCCCAAGAGACCCAGTACTTC | CASSPRGAQETQYF
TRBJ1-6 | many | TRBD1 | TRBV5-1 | TGCGCCAGCAGCGAACAGGGGGCTAATTCACCCCTCCACTTT | CASSEQGANSPLHF
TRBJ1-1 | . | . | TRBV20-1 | TGCAGTGCGTCGGGGGGTCCTGAAAAAGCTTTCTTT | CSASGGPEKAFF
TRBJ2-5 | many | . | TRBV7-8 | TGTGCCAGCAGCTTAAGACTGAGGGAGACCCAGTACTTC | CASSLRLRETQYF
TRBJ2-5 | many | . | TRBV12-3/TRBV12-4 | TGTGCCAGCACCCTGGGGGAGACCCAGTACTTC | CASTLGETQYF
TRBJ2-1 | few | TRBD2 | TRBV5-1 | TGCGCCAGCAGCTTGGATGGGGCATCGGGAGCGGGAAGATACAATGAGCAGTTCTTC | CASSLDGASGAGRYNEQFF
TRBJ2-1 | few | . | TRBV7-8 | TGTGCCAGCGGTGCAGACTCCTACAATGAGCAGTTCTTC | CASGADSYNEQFF
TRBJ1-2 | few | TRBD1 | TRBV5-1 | TGCGCCAGCAGCTTGGGACAGGGCCCCTATGGCCACACCTTC | CASSLGQGPYGHTF
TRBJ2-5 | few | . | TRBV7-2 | TGTGCCAGCAGTGGCCTTACTGGGGAGACCCAGTACTTC | CASSGLTGETQYF
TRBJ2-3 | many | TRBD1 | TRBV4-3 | TGCGCCAGCAGCCGTGCCGGGACAGCTGGCACAGATACGCAGTATTTT | CASSRAGTAGTDTQYF
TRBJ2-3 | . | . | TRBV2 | TGTGCCAGCAGTGAAACGGGGCCCCCCACAGATACGCAGTATTTT | CASSETGPPTDTQYF
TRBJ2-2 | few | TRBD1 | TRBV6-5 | TGTGCCAGCAGTTACTCGAGCCCAGGACAGGGGACCGGGGAGCTGTTTTTT | CASSYSSPGQGTGELFF
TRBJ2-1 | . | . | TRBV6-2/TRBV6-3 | TGTGCCAGCAGTGAGACCAGCTCCTACAATGAGCAGTTCTTC | CASSETSSYNEQFF
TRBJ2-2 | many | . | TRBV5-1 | TGCGCCAGCAGCTTGGGAATGGGGATCACCGGGGAGCTGTTTTTT | CASSLGMGITGELFF